The clone carrying this T cell receptor (beta chain) was recorded a few times. Its antigen is undetermined. This sample was included in a study of response to subunit inactivated influenza vaccine. Study-level findings and limits: Authors suggested seasonal influenza vaccinations each recruit few new T cells.

Per germline, CDR1 ENHRY and CDR2 SYGVKD. The CDR3 covers 12 residues. The ends were cut back, 3 bases at V and 8 bases at J, with 10 bases in the middle. MiXCR, applied by TCRdb to the RT-PCR reads, yields one record per CDR3 protein. The data contain over 750,000 distinct CDR3 sequences, about 20% of them singletons. The sample consisted of PBMCs from blood, taken roughly 5 days after vaccination. The sequence was collected from a man aged 50-60 years who received an inactivated influenza vaccine. The V and J genes are TRBV10-3 and TRBJ1-2, with D hard to call. CDR3 region: CAISEPEGGYTF. DNA of the CDR3: TGTGCCATCAGTGAACCGGAGGGCGGCTACACCTTC.